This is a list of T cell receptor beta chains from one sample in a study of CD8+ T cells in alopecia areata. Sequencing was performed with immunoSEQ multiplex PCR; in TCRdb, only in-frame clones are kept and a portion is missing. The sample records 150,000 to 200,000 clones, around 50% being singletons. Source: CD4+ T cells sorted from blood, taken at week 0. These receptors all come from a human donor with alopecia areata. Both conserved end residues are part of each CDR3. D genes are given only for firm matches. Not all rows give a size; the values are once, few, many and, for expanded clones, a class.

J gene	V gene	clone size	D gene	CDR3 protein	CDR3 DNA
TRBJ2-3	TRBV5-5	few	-	CASGDSTDTQYF	TGTGCCAGCGGGGATAGCACAGATACGCAGTATTTT
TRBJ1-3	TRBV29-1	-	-	CSVERRSSGNTIYF	TGCAGCGTTGAACGCCGGAGCTCTGGAAACACCATATATTTT
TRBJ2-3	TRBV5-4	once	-	CASSPGPTGPTDTQYF	TGTGCCAGCAGCCCGGGACCGACTGGCCCCACAGATACGCAGTATTTT
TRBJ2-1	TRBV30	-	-	CAWSVDRLSRTYNEQFF	TGTGCCTGGAGTGTAGACCGCCTCTCGCGAACCTACAATGAGCAGTTCTTC
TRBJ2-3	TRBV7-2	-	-	CASSTAGADNTDTQYF	TGTGCCAGCAGTACTGCAGGGGCCGACAACACAGATACGCAGTATTTT
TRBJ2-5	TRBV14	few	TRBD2	CASSPLGLAEETQYF	TGTGCCAGCAGCCCCCTAGGACTAGCGGAAGAGACCCAGTACTTC
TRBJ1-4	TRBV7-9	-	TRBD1	CASSPNPGTGSREKLFF	TGTGCCAGCAGCCCAAATCCGGGGACAGGGTCTCGGGAAAAACTGTTTTTT
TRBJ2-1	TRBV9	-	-	CASSVGYNEQFF	TGTGCCAGCAGCGTAGGATACAATGAGCAGTTCTTC
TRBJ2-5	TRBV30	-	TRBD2	CAWSPGGQETQYF	TGTGCCTGGAGTCCGGGGGGCCAAGAGACCCAGTACTTC
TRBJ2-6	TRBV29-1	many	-	CSVTTPGGSGANVLTF	TGCAGCGTTACGACCCCCGGAGGGTCCGGGGCCAACGTCCTGACTTTC
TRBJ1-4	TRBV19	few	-	CASRQPATNEKLFF	TGTGCCAGTAGACAGCCTGCAACTAATGAAAAACTGTTTTTT
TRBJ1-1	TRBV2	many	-	CASMGGLRGTEAFF	TGTGCCAGCATGGGGGGCCTCCGGGGCACTGAAGCTTTCTTT
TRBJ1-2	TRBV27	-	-	CASSRGVDYGYTF	TGTGCCAGCAGTAGGGGGGTAGACTATGGCTACACCTTC
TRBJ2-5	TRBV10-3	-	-	CAISDGGAETQYF	TGTGCCATCAGTGATGGAGGGGCAGAGACCCAGTACTTC
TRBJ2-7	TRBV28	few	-	CASSLYVGEQYF	TGTGCCAGCAGTTTATACGTGGGCGAGCAGTACTTC
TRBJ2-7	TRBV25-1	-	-	CASSETYEQYF	TGTGCCAGCAGCGAGACCTACGAGCAGTACTTC
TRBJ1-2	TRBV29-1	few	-	CSANPRADYGYTF	TGCAGCGCCAACCCGCGCGCTGACTATGGCTACACCTTC
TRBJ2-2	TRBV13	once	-	CASGKLGQEDTGELFF	TGTGCCAGCGGGAAATTGGGGCAGGAAGACACCGGGGAGCTGTTTTTT
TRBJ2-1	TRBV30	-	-	CAWSPFAGNYNEQFF	TGTGCCTGGAGTCCCTTTGCGGGAAACTACAATGAGCAGTTCTTC
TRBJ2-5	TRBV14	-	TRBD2	CASSQRSGAGSYQETQYF	TGTGCCAGCAGCCAACGGAGCGGGGCAGGGAGTTACCAAGAGACCCAGTACTTC
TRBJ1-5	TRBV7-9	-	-	CASGTNSNQPQHF	TGTGCCAGCGGGACGAATAGCAATCAGCCCCAGCATTTT
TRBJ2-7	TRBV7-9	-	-	CASSLPVRYEQYF	TGTGCCAGCAGCTTACCTGTCCGCTACGAGCAGTACTTC
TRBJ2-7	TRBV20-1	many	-	CSARDNRGPYF	TGCAGTGCTAGAGATAACCGGGGCCCGTACTTC
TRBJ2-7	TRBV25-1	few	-	CASSEEGVNYEQYF	TGTGCCAGCAGTGAAGAGGGTGTCAACTACGAGCAGTACTTC
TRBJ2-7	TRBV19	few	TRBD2	CASNPGRGASYEQYF	TGTGCCAGTAACCCGGGGCGGGGGGCCTCCTACGAGCAGTACTTC
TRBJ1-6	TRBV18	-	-	CASSGPSSYNSPLHF	TGTGCCAGCTCAGGGCCGAGCTCCTATAATTCACCCCTCCACTTT
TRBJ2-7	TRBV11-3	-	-	CASSFGTGYSYEQYF	TGTGCCAGCAGCTTTGGCACAGGGTATAGCTACGAGCAGTACTTC
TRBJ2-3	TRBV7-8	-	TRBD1	CASSITGGGADTQYF	TGTGCCAGCAGCATAACAGGGGGCGGCGCAGATACGCAGTATTTT
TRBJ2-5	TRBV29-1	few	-	CSADSGVQETQYF	TGCAGCGCCGACTCCGGGGTCCAAGAGACCCAGTACTTC
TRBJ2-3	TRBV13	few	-	CASSWKIAQNTQYF	TGTGCCAGCAGCTGGAAGATTGCACAGAATACGCAGTATTTT
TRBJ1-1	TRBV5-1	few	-	CASSLAKDTEAFF	TGCGCCAGCAGCTTGGCCAAAGACACTGAAGCTTTCTTT
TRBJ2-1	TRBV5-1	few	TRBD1	CASSTGQGEGNEQFF	TGCGCCAGCAGCACGGGACAGGGGGAGGGGAATGAGCAGTTCTTC
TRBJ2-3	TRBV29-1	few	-	CSVEGTVESTDTQYF	TGCAGCGTTGAAGGGACAGTAGAAAGCACAGATACGCAGTATTTT
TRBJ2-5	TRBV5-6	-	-	CASSLVIWGVETQYF	TGTGCCAGCAGCTTGGTCATCTGGGGTGTGGAGACCCAGTACTTC
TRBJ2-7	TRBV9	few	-	CASSVAGGVRTYEQYF	TGTGCCAGCAGCGTAGCTGGCGGCGTCAGAACCTACGAGCAGTACTTC
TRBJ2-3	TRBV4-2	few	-	CASSQDASVLTDTQYF	TGTGCCAGCAGCCAAGACGCTAGCGTCTTAACAGATACGCAGTATTTT
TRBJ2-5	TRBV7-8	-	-	CASSLVGLFETQYF	TGTGCCAGCAGCTTAGTTGGGCTATTCGAGACCCAGTACTTC
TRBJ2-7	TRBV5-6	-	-	CASSSSGRWTYEQYF	TGTGCCAGCAGCTCGTCAGGGCGCTGGACCTACGAGCAGTACTTC
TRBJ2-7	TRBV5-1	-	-	CASSLEQLYEQYF	TGCGCCAGCAGCTTGGAACAGCTCTACGAGCAGTACTTC
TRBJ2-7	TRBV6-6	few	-	CASRPLGGSYEQYF	TGTGCCAGCAGGCCCCTCGGGGGCTCCTACGAGCAGTACTTC
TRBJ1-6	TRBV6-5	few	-	CASISPQGRNSPLHF	TGTGCCAGCATTTCTCCCCAAGGACGGAATTCACCCCTCCACTTT
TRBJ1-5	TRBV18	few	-	CASSRGRGDQPQHF	TGTGCCAGCTCTCGAGGGAGGGGTGATCAGCCCCAGCATTTT
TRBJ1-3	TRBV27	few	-	CASKRTVVSGNTIYF	TGTGCCAGCAAACGGACGGTAGTCTCTGGAAACACCATATATTTT
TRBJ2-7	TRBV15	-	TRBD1	CATSRGGQGSYEQYF	TGTGCCACCAGCAGAGGAGGACAGGGAAGCTACGAGCAGTACTTC
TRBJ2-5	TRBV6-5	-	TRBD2	CASSSLLAGIETQYF	TGTGCCAGCAGTTCTCTCCTAGCGGGGATAGAGACCCAGTACTTC
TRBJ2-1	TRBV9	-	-	CASSPSGQTSYNEQFF	TGTGCCAGCAGCCCCTCAGGCCAAACCTCCTACAATGAGCAGTTCTTC
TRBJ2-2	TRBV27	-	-	CASSRNTGELFF	TGTGCCAGCAGTCGTAACACCGGGGAGCTGTTTTTT
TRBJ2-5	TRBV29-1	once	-	CSVSPNGQKETQYF	TGCAGCGTCTCCCCAAACGGACAGAAAGAGACCCAGTACTTC